A single sample is the source of the 9 T cell receptor beta chains below, sequenced in a study of technical replicates of blood from a few donors. The protocol was immunoSEQ multiplex PCR, while the TCRdb copy is restricted to in-frame clones and leaves out a portion. Here the sample spans around 80,000 clones, roughly 90% being singletons. The source material was T cells isolated from PBMCs. These TCRs come from a human donor in good health.

The chain joins TRBV27 to TRBJ2-5; D is uncertain. Germline V lookup: CDR1 MNHEY, CDR2 SMNVEV (reference sequence). V was shortened by 0 bases and J by 3 bases, with 8 bases between the two germline ends. CDR3 length equals 14 residues. CDR3 DNA: TGTGCCAGCAGTTTATCGAGGTGGAAAGAGACCCAGTACTTC. This gives the protein CASSLSRWKETQYF.

This rearrangement joins TRBV12-5 to TRBJ2-1; 8 bases are a match to TRBD2. With V trimmed by 5 bases and J by 9 bases, 15 bases remained unmatched. The germline V gene encodes CDR1 LGHNT and CDR2 FRNRAP. The CDR3 has 16 amino acids. The CDR3 loop is CASGTYLAGSEGEQFF. For the CDR3, the DNA is TGTGCTAGTGGTACCTATTTAGCGGGATCGGAAGGTGAGCAGTTCTTC. The whole variable domain, filled in from reference TRBV12-5 and TRBJ2-1, reads DARVTQTPRHKVTEMGQEVTMRCQPILGHNTVFWYRQTMMQGLELLAYFRNRAPLDDSGMPKDRFSAEMPDATLATLKIQPSEPRDSAVYFCASGTYLAGSEGEQFFGPGTRLTVL.

The rearrangement joins TRBV19 to TRBJ2-3, with 8 bases that match TRBD2. Germline CDR1 reads LNHDA; CDR2 reads SQIVND (reference sequence). This CDR3 has 15 residues. V gave up 5 bases and J gave up 0 bases; unmatched junction bases: 4. This CDR3 reads CASSSLAGSTDTQYF. The CDR3, as DNA: TGTGCCAGTAGTTCTCTAGCGGGTAGCACAGATACGCAGTATTTT.

The chain carries TRBV6-5 and TRBJ2-7; 7 bases line up with TRBD2. CDR3 length: 14 residues. CDR1 and CDR2 from the germline V gene are MNHEY and SVGAGI. Germline trimming cut 6 bases from V and 1 base from J; bases unmatched to any gene: 6. The CDR3 nucleotides are TGTGCCAGCAGCCGACGGGGGGAGTCCTACGAGCAGTACTTC. Its protein is CASSRRGESYEQYF.

The rearrangement joins TRBV7-8 to TRBJ2-7; TRBD1 aligns across 9 bases. CDR3 length: 14 residues. CDR1 SGHVS and CDR2 FQNEAQ come from the germline V gene. The trim removed 6 bases at V and 3 bases at J, leaving 6 bases unmatched. The CDR3 DNA follows: TGTGCCAGCAGTCTTAACAGGGGGCTCTACGAGCAGTACTTC. It is translated as CASSLNRGLYEQYF.

V gene TRBV4-2 combines with J gene TRBJ1-2, with 10 nucleotides matching TRBD1. The CDR3 totals 15 residues. The V segment lost 1 base and the J segment 6 bases; nucleotides outside the gene matches: 5. The germline V gene encodes CDR1 LGHNA and CDR2 YNFKEQ. The CDR3 spells CASSQGDRGDNGYTF. The CDR3 DNA is TGTGCCAGCAGCCAAGGGGACAGGGGTGATAATGGCTACACCTTC.

CDR3 coding DNA: TGCGCCAGCACCCTCCCGGAAGGGGCCACTGAGCAGTTCTTC. Translation: CASTLPEGATEQFF. V and J are TRBV5-1 and TRBJ2-1; the D gene is possibly TRBD1 (5 bases). CDR1 is SGHRS, CDR2 YFSETQ, per germline. The V end was cut by 6 bases, the J end by 9 bases, with 19 bases between. The CDR3 is 14 amino acids.

The rearrangement links TRBV7-3 to TRBJ2-7, with 12 nucleotides matching TRBD2. After removal of 8 bases from V and 4 bases from J, the junction contained 6 bases not matched to a gene. The germline V gene has CDR1 SGHTA and CDR2 FQGTGA. This CDR3 has 14 residues. In DNA, the CDR3 is TGTGCCAGCTCTCTCCTAGCGGGAGGGTACGAGCAGTACTTC. It specifies CASSLLAGGYEQYF.

The chain employs TRBV5-4 and TRBJ1-1; 7 bases are a match to TRBD1. Germline CDR1 is SGHNT and CDR2 is YYREEE (reference sequence). The CDR3 loop spans 14 amino acids. J was trimmed by 1 base and V by 5 bases; bases with no gene match: 5. Here the CDR3 DNA reads TGTGCCAGCAGTCTGACAGGGAAGAACACTGAAGCTTTCTTT. Its translation: CASSLTGKNTEAFF.